Here is one T cell receptor (beta chain) with its context. Assay used: immunoSEQ multiplex PCR; TCRdb lists only in-frame clones, some missing. This table has 14,000 or so clones, roughly 93% appearing once. This record comes from a study of monozygotic twins with cystic fibrosis. CDR3 length: 13 residues. The V gene lost 6 bases and the J gene lost 1 base, with 12 bases spanning the gap. Germline CDR1 SQVTM, CDR2 ANQGSEA. The sequence was collected from a girl aged 2 to 10 with cystic fibrosis. Sequencing was carried out using blood. The chain is built from TRBV29-1 and TRBJ1-1; no clear D. For the CDR3, the DNA is TGCAGCGTCCATGGGGATCGGAACACTGAAGCTTTCTTT. It specifies CSVHGDRNTEAFF.